This TCR beta chain was retrieved from a study of control samples from healthy donors and cancer patients. This CDR3 spans 14 amino acids. J was trimmed by 0 bases and V by 2 bases; bases with no gene match: 2. Germline values: CDR1 GTSNPN, CDR2 SVGIG (reference sequence). Clones were sequenced by immunoSEQ multiplex PCR, and TCRdb holds only the in-frame ones, with some missing. Found here are 90,000 to 110,000 clones, roughly 89% of them singletons; the top ten hold under 20%. This TCR was recovered from a woman aged 45-65 years in good health. Sequenced: blood. The V call is TRBV30, the J call TRBJ2-5; 8 bases are shared with TRBD2. The CDR3 DNA follows: TGTGCCTGGAGTCGACTAGCGAACCAAGAGACCCAGTACTTC. Translating gives CAWSRLANQETQYF.